The sequence of this T cell receptor beta chain was determined in a study of T cell responses to AZD1222 COVID-19 vaccine. V was clipped by 3 bases and J by 7 bases, with 13 bases between them. The CDR3 is 13 residues long. CDR1 is SQVTM and CDR2 is ANQGSEA in the germline V gene. Generated by immunoSEQ multiplex PCR, the TCRdb table keeps only in-frame clones and is missing some. Of about 140,000 clones in the sample, approximately 90% were seen once. Turning to this clone: The antigen remains unidentified.

Study-wide points: Repertoire sampling occurred only after the peak T cell response.

This clonotype was obtained from an adult in good health. This chain connects TRBV29-1 to TRBJ2-4; the D call may be TRBD1 or TRBD2 (5 bases each). Material: peripheral blood, obtained on day 0 of AZD1222 vaccination. CDR3 region: CSVDEGEGNIQYF. CDR3 sequence (DNA): TGCAGCGTTGACGAGGGTGAGGGGAACATTCAGTACTTC.